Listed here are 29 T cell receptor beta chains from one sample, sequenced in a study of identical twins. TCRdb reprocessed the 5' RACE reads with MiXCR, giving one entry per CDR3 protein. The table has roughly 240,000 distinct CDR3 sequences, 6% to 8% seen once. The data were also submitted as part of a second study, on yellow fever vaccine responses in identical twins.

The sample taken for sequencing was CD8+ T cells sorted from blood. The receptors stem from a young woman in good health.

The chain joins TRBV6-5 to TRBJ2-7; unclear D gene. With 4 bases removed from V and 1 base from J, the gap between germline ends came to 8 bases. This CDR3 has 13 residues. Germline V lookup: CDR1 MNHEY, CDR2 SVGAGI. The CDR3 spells CASSSWDSYEQYF. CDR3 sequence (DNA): TGTGCCAGCAGTTCATGGGATTCCTACGAGCAGTACTTC.

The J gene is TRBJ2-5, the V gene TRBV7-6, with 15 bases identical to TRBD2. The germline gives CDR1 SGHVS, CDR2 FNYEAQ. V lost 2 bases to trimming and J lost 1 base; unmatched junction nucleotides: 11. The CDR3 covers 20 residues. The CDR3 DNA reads TGTGCCAGCAGCTTATTCTTCGGGACTAGCGGGAGGATGGGCCAAGAGACCCAGTACTTC. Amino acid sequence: CASSLFFGTSGRMGQETQYF.

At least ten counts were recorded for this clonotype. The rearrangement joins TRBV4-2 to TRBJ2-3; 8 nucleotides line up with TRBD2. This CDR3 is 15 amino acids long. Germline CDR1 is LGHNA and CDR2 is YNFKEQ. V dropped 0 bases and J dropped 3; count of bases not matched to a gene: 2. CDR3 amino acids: CASSQEAGVTDTQYF. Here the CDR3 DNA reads TGTGCCAGCAGCCAAGAAGCGGGGGTTACAGATACGCAGTATTTT.

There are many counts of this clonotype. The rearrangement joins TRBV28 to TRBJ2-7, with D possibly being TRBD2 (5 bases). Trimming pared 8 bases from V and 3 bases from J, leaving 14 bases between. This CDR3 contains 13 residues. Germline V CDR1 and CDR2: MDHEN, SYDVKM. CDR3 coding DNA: TGTGCCAGCGGCGAGGGCAGCAGCTACGAGCAGTACGTC. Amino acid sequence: CASGEGSSYEQYV.

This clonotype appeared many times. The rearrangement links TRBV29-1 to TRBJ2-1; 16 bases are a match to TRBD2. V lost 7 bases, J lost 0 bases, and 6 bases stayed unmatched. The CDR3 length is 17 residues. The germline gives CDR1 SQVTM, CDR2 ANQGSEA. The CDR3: CSAWGLAGGSSYNEQFF. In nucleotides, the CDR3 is TGCAGCGCGTGGGGACTAGCGGGAGGGAGCTCCTACAATGAGCAGTTCTTC.

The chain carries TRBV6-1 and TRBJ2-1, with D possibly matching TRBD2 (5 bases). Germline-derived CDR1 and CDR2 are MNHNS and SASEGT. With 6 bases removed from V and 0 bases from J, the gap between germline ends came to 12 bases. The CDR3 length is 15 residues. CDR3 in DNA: TGTGCCAGCAGCGACCGAGGGAGCTCCTACAATGAGCAGTTCTTC. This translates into CASSDRGSSYNEQFF.

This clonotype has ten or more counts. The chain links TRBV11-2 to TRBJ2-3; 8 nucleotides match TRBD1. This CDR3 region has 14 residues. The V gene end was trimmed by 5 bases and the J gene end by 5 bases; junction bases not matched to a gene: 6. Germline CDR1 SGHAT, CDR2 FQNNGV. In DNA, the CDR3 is TGTGCCAGCAGCCCACAGGGGGTAAGAGATACGCAGTATTTT. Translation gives CASSPQGVRDTQYF.

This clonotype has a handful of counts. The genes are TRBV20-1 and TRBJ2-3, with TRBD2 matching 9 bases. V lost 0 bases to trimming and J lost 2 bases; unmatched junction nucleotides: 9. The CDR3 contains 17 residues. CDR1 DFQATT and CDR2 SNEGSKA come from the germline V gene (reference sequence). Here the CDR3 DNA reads TGCAGTGCTAGAGATTCCCTAGCGGGGACTCACACAGATACGCAGTATTTT. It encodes CSARDSLAGTHTDTQYF.

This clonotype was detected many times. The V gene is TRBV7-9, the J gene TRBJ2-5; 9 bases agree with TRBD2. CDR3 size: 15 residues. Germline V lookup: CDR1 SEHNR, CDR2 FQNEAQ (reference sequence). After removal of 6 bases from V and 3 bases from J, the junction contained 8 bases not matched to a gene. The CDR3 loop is CASRRAGGKEETQYF. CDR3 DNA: TGTGCCAGCAGGCGAGCGGGGGGTAAAGAAGAGACCCAGTACTTC.

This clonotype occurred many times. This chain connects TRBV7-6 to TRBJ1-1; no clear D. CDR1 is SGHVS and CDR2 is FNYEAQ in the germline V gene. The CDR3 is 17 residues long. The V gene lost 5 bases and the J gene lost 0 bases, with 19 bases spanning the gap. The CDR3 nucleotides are TGTGCCAGCAGCCAGGCCCCTGGTAGGCCAATGAACACTGAAGCTTTCTTT. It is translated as CASSQAPGRPMNTEAFF.

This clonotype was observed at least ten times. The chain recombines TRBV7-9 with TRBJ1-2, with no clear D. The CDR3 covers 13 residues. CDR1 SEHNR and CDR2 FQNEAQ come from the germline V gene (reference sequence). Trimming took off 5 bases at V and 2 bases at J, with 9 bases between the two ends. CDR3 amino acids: CASSLEVNYGYTF. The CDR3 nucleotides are TGTGCCAGCAGCCTAGAGGTGAACTATGGCTACACCTTC. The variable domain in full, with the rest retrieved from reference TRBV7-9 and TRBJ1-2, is DTGVSQNPRHKITKRGQNVTFRCDPISEHNRLYWYRQTLGQGPEFLTYFQNEAQLEKSRLLSDRFSAERPKGSFSTLEIQRTEQGDSAMYLCASSLEVNYGYTFGSGTRLTVV.

As DNA, the CDR3 is TGCAGTGCTAGCCTCCTAGCGGAAAGTCCGCGAGAGACCCAGTACTTC. This encodes CSASLLAESPRETQYF. This rearrangement joins TRBV20-1 to TRBJ2-5; 7 nucleotides agree with TRBD2. The CDR3 extends over 16 amino acids. V trimming: 3 bases; J trimming: 4 bases; junction bases outside the gene matches: 14. Germline V lookup: CDR1 DFQATT, CDR2 SNEGSKA (reference sequence).

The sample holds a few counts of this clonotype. The CDR3 DNA sequence: TGTGCCAGCAGCCCCCGGGAGGGACTAGCGCACTACGAGCAGTACTTC. Translated: CASSPREGLAHYEQYF. The J gene is TRBJ2-7, the V gene TRBV3-1, with TRBD2 matching over 10 bases. Trimming took 4 bases from V and 3 from J; bases not matched to a gene: 9. The CDR3 extends over 16 amino acids. Per the germline V gene, CDR1 is LGHDT and CDR2 is YNNKEL (reference sequence).

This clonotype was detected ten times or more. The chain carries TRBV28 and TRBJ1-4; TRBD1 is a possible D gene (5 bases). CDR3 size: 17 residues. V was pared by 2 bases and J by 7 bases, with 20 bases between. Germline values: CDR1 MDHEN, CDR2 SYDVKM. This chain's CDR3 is CASSLQGKGQRGEKLFF. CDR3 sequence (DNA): TGTGCCAGCAGTTTACAAGGGAAGGGGCAGCGGGGTGAAAAACTGTTTTTT. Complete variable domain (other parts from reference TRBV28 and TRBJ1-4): DVKVTQSSRYLVKRTGEKVFLECVQDMDHENMFWYRQDPGLGLRLIYFSYDVKMKEKGDIPEGYSVSREKKERFSLILESASTNQTSMYLCASSLQGKGQRGEKLFFGSGTQLSVL.

For the CDR3, the DNA is TGTGCCAGCAGCCACTTTAGCGGGGGACAGAACACCGGGGAGCTGTTTTTT. Its protein is CASSHFSGGQNTGELFF. This chain uses TRBV11-2 with TRBJ2-2; 9 bases map to TRBD2. There are 17 residues in the CDR3. Germline lookup yields CDR1 SGHAT and CDR2 FQNNGV. The V segment lost 5 bases and the J segment 1 base; nucleotides outside the gene matches: 8. The full variable domain, its missing parts supplied by reference TRBV11-2 and TRBJ2-2, is EAGVAQSPRYKIIEKRQSVAFWCNPISGHATLYWYQQILGQGPKLLIQFQNNGVVDDSQLPKDRFSAERLKGVDSTLKIQPAKLEDSAVYLCASSHFSGGQNTGELFFGEGSRLTVL.

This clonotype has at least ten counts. CDR3 sequence (DNA): TGTGCCAGCAGCTCCGGGGGAGGGGTTACCGGGGAGCTGTTTTTT. Translating gives CASSSGGGVTGELFF. This sequence joins TRBV7-9 and TRBJ2-2; TRBD2 aligns across 7 bases. V lost 4 bases to trimming and J lost 5 bases; unmatched junction nucleotides: 7. The CDR3 has 15 amino acids. From germline, CDR1 is SEHNR and CDR2 FQNEAQ (reference sequence).

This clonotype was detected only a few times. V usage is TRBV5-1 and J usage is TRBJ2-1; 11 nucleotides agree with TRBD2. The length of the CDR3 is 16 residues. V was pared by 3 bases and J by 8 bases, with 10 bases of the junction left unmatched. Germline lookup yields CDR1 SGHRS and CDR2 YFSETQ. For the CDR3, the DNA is TGCGCCAGCAGCTCCAAGGTTGTTAGCGGGAGGGATGAGCAGTTCTTC. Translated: CASSSKVVSGRDEQFF.

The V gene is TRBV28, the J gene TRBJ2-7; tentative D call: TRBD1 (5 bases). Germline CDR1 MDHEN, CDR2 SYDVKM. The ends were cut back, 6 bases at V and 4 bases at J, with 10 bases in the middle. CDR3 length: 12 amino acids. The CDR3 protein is CASRTEMYEQYF. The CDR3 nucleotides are TGTGCCAGCAGGACAGAGATGTACGAGCAGTACTTC.

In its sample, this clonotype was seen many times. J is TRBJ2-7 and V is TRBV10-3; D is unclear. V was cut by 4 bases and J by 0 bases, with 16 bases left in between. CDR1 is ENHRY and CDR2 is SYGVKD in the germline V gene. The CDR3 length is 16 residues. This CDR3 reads CAISGAFPSSSYEQYF. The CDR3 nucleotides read TGTGCCATCAGTGGTGCATTCCCCTCTAGCTCCTACGAGCAGTACTTC.

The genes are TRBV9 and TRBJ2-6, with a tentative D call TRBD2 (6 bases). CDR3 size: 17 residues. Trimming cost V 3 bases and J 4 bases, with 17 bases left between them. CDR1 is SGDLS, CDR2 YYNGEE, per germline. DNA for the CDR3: TGTGCCAGCAGCGGAACGGGGACTCTGGTGGGGGCCAACGTCCTGACTTTC. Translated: CASSGTGTLVGANVLTF. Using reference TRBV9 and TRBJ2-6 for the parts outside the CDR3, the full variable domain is DSGVTQTPKHLITATGQRVTLRCSPRSGDLSVYWYQQSLDQGLQFLIQYYNGEERAKGNILERFSAQQFPDLHSELNLSSLELGDSALYFCASSGTGTLVGANVLTFGAGSRLTVL.

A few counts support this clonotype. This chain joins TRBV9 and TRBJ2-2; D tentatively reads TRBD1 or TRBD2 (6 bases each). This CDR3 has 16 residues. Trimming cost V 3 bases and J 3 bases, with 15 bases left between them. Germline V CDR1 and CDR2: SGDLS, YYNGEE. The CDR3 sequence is CASSDMGGRDTGELFF. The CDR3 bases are TGTGCCAGCAGCGATATGGGGGGCCGGGACACCGGGGAGCTGTTTTTT.

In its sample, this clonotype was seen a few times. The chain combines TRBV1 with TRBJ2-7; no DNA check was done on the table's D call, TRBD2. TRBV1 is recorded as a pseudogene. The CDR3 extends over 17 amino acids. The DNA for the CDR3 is TGCACCAGCAGCCTTTTCAAGATAGCGGGAGGTTCCTACGAGCAGTACTTC. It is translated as CTSSLFKIAGGSYEQYF.

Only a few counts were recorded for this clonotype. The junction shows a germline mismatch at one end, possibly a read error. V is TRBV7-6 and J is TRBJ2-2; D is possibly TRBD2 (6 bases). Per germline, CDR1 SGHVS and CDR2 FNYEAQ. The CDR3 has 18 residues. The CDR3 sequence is CASRLAASIILNTGELFF. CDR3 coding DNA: TGTGCCAGCAGGTTAGCGGCTAGCATCATCCTAAACACCGGGGAGCTGTTTTTT. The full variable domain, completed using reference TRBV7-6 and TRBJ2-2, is GAGVSQSPRYKVTKRGQDVALRCDPISGHVSLYWYRQALGQGPEFLTYFNYEAQQDKSGLPNDRFSAERPEGSISTLTIQRTEQRDSAMYRCASRLAASIILNTGELFFGEGSRLTVL.

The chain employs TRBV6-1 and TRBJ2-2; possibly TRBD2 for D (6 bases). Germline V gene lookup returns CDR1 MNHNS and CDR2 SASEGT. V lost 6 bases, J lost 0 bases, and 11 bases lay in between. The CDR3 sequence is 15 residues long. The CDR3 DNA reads TGTGCCAGCAGCCATGGGACTCCGAACACCGGGGAGCTGTTTTTT. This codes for CASSHGTPNTGELFF.

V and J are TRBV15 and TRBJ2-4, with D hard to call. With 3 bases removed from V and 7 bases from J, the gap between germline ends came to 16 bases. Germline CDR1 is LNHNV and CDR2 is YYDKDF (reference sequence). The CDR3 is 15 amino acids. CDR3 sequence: CATSSPRSDSNIQYF. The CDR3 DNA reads TGTGCCACCAGCAGCCCTAGGTCCGATTCGAACATTCAGTACTTC.

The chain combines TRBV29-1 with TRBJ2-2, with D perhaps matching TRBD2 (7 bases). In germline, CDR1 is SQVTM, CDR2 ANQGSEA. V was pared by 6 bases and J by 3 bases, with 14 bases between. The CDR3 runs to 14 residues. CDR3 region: CSVWGGADTGELFF. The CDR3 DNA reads TGCAGCGTCTGGGGGGGGGCGGACACCGGGGAGCTGTTTTTT.

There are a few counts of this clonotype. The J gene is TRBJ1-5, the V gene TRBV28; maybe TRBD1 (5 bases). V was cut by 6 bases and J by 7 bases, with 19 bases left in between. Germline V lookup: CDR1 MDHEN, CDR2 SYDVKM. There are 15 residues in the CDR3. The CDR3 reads CASSPRRDVPQPQHF. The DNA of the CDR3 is TGTGCCAGCAGCCCCAGGCGGGACGTACCACAGCCCCAGCATTTT.

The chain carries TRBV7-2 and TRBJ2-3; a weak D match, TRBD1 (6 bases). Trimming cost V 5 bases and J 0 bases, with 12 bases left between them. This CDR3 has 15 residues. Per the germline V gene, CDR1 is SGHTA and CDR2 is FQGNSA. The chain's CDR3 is CASSPGTFSTDTQYF. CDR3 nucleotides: TGTGCCAGCAGCCCGGGGACATTTAGCACAGATACGCAGTATTTT.

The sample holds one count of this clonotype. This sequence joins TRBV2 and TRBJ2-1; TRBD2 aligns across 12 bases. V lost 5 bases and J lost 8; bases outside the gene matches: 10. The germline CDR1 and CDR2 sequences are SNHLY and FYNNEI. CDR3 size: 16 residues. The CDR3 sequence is CASSLLTSGSPDEQFF. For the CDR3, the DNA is TGTGCCAGCAGTTTGCTGACTAGCGGGAGTCCGGATGAGCAGTTCTTC. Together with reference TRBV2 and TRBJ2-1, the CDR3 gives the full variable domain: EPEVTQTPSHQVTQMGQEVILRCVPISNHLYFYWYRQILGQKVEFLVSFYNNEISEKSEIFDDQFSVERPDGSNFTLKIRSTKLEDSAMYFCASSLLTSGSPDEQFFGPGTRLTVL.